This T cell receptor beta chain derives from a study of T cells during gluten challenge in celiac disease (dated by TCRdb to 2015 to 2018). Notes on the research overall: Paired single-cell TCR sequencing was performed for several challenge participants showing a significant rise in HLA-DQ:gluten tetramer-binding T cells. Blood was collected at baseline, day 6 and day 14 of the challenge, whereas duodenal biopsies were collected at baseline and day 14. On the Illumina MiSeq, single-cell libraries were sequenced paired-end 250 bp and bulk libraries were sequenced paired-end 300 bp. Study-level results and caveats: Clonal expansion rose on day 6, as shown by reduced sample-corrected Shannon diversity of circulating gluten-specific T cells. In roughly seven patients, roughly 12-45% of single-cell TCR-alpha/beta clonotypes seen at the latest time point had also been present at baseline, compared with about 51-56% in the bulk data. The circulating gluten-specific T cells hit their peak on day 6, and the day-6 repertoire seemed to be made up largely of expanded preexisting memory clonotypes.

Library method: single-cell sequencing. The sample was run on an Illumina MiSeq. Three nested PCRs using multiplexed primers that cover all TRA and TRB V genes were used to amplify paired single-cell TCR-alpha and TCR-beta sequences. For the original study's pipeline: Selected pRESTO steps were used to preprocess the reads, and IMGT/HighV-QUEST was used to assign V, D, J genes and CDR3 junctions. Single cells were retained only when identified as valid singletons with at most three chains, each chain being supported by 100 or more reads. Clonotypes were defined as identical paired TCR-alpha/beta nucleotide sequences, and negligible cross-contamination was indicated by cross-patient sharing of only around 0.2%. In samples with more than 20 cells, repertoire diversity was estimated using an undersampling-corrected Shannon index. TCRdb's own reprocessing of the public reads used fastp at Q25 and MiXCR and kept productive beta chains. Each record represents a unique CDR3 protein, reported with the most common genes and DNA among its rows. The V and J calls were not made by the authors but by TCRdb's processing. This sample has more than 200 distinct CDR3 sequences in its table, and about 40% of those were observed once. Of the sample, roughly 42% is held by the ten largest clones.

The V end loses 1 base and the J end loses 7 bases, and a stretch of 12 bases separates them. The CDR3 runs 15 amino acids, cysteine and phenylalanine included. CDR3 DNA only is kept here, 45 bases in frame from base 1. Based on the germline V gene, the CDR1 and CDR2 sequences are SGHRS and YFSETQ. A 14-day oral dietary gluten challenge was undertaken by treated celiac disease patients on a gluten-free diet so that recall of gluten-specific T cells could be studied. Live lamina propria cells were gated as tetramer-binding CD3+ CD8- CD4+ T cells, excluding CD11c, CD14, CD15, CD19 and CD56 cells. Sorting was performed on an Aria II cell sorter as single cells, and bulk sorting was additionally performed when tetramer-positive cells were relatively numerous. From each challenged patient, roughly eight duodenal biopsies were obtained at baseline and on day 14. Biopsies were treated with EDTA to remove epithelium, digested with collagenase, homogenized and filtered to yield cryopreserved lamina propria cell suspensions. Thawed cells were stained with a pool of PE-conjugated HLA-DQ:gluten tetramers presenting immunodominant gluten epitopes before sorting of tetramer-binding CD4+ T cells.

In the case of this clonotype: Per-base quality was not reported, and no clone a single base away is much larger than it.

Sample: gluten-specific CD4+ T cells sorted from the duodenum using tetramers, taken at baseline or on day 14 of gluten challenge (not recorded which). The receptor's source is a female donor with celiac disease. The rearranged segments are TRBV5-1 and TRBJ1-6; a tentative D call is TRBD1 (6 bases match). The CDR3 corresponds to CASSLWGPPNSPLHF. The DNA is TGCGCCAGCAGCTTGTGGGGGCCCCCGAATTCACCCCTCCACTTT.